One sample yielded the 17 T cell receptor beta chains listed below, sequenced in a study of shared clonotypes between healthy human individuals. Produced via immunoSEQ multiplex PCR; TCRdb's table is partial and in-frame only. The profile shows more than 2 million clones, 90% to 96% of them singletons. The sequenced sample was naive CD4+ T cells sorted from blood. Subset here: CD45RA+ positively selected. Source of these receptors: a man aged 18 to 30 in good health.

The gene calls are TRBV7-2 and TRBJ1-4, with D possibly matching TRBD1 (6 bases). V was trimmed by 0 bases and J by 5 bases, leaving 7 bases between them. This CDR3 is built from 14 residues. CDR1 and CDR2 from the germline V gene are SGHTA and FQGNSA. CDR3 nucleotides: TGTGCCAGCAGCTTAGCCAGGGGAAATGAAAAACTGTTTTTT. Its protein product is CASSLARGNEKLFF.

On this clone itself: The same CDR3 is also encoded by other DNA sequences in this sample. The chain has TRBV18 and TRBJ1-4; D possibly corresponds to TRBD1 (5 bases). Deletions cut 6 bases from V and 0 bases from J, with 8 bases between. Per germline, CDR1 KGHSH and CDR2 LQKENI. The CDR3 has 14 residues. The CDR3 loop reads CASSETATNEKLFF. DNA for the CDR3: TGTGCCAGCTCCGAGACAGCAACTAATGAAAAACTGTTTTTT.

About this clone itself: The same CDR3 can be traced to other DNA sequences in this sample. The J gene is TRBJ2-2, the V gene TRBV6-1, with TRBD1 matching 7 bases. The germline V gene encodes CDR1 MNHNS and CDR2 SASEGT. The V and J ends lost 6 bases and 3 bases, in that order; junction bases with no gene match: 4. The CDR3 is 14 amino acids. The CDR3 loop is CASSRTGYTGELFF. DNA of the CDR3: TGTGCCAGCAGCAGGACAGGCTACACCGGGGAGCTGTTTTTT.

The chain carries TRBV6-5 and TRBJ2-5; D possibly corresponds to TRBD1 (7 bases). CDR3 length equals 14 residues. CDR1 is MNHEY, CDR2 SVGAGI, per germline. Between the trimmed V and J ends, which lost 6 bases and 1 base, there was a span of 12 bases. CDR3 sequence: CASSRGTVQETQYF. CDR3 in DNA: TGTGCCAGCAGCCGCGGGACAGTCCAAGAGACCCAGTACTTC.

Concerning this clone itself: Other nucleotide sequences from this sample produce the same CDR3. The gene calls are TRBV11-2 and TRBJ2-7; 7 positions agree with TRBD2. From germline, CDR1 is SGHAT and CDR2 FQNNGV. The CDR3 is 13 amino acids. V lost 5 bases, J lost 4 bases, and 5 bases stayed unmatched. The CDR3 sequence is CASSLVGGYEQYF. The CDR3 DNA sequence: TGTGCCAGCAGCCTCGTGGGGGGGTACGAGCAGTACTTC.

The chain is built from TRBV4-1 and TRBJ2-4; TRBD2 matches at 9 bases. J gave up 0 bases and V 0 bases, and 12 bases lay outside the gene matches. The V gene's germline CDR1 is MGHRA and CDR2 YSYEKL. The CDR3 has 20 amino acids. This chain's CDR3 is CASSQDLRLAELLAKNIQYF. The CDR3 DNA sequence: TGCGCCAGCAGCCAAGATCTGAGACTAGCGGAACTTTTAGCCAAAAACATTCAGTACTTC.

In nucleotides, the CDR3 is TGTGCCAGCAGTTTAACGGGGGGCGGCTATGGCTACACCTTC. It translates to CASSLTGGGYGYTF. The chain carries TRBV27 and TRBJ1-2; possible D gene TRBD1, 6 bases. Trimming took off 2 bases at V and 4 bases at J, with 11 bases between the two ends. Per germline, CDR1 MNHEY and CDR2 SMNVEV (reference sequence). This CDR3 contains 14 residues.

The gene calls are TRBV5-1 and TRBJ2-7, with a possible D match to TRBD2 (6 bases). This CDR3 comprises 15 residues. V shed 3 bases and J shed 4 bases, with 17 bases lying between them. Germline-derived CDR1 and CDR2 are SGHRS and YFSETQ. The chain's CDR3 is CASSWVSQGGYEQYF. CDR3 in DNA: TGCGCCAGCAGCTGGGTGAGTCAGGGAGGTTACGAGCAGTACTTC.

The J gene is TRBJ2-7, the V gene TRBV6-1; TRBD2 matches 7 bases. The CDR3 extends over 13 amino acids. CDR1 and CDR2 from the germline V gene are MNHNS and SASEGT. With V trimmed by 4 bases and J by 5 bases, 5 bases remained unmatched. CDR3 sequence reads: CASSVAGVDEQYF. The CDR3 coding sequence is TGTGCCAGCAGTGTAGCGGGTGTTGACGAGCAGTACTTC.

With regard to this clone: Other DNA sequences in this sample translate to the same CDR3. The chain couples TRBV6-6 to TRBJ1-1; D is unclear. The V end lost 7 bases, the J end lost 1 base, and 4 bases lay between the germline ends. This CDR3 spans 11 amino acids. The V gene's germline CDR1 is MNHNY and CDR2 SVGAGI (reference sequence). The CDR3 region is CASTRNTEAFF. DNA of the CDR3: TGTGCCAGCACCCGGAACACTGAAGCTTTCTTT.

J is TRBJ2-1 and V is TRBV5-6; TRBD2 agrees at 9 bases. CDR3 length equals 16 residues. After removal of 4 bases from V and 0 bases from J, the junction contained 5 bases not matched to a gene. CDR1 and CDR2 (germline): SGHDT, YYEEEE. Here the CDR3 DNA reads TGTGCCAGCAGCCCTATTAGCGGGAGCTCCTACAATGAGCAGTTCTTC. It specifies CASSPISGSSYNEQFF.

Points on this clone: This sample includes further DNA sequences coding for the same CDR3. This chain uses TRBV5-1 with TRBJ2-1; D is uncertain. V lost 2 bases, J lost 8 bases, and 5 bases lay in between. The CDR3 covers 11 residues. The V gene's germline CDR1 is SGHRS and CDR2 YFSETQ. This CDR3 is CASSLRDEQFF. CDR3 DNA: TGCGCCAGCAGCTTACGGGATGAGCAGTTCTTC. Combining the CDR3 with reference TRBV5-1 and TRBJ2-1 gives the whole variable domain KAGVTQTPRYLIKTRGQQVTLSCSPISGHRSVSWYQQTPGQGLQFLFEYFSETQRNKGNFPGRFSGRQFSNSRSEMNVSTLELGDSALYLCASSLRDEQFFGPGTRLTVL.

The V call is TRBV5-8, the J call TRBJ2-7; unclear D gene. This CDR3 is 12 amino acids long. The germline V gene has CDR1 SGHTS and CDR2 YDEGEE. V was pared by 3 bases and J by 3 bases, with 7 bases between. This chain's CDR3 is CASSWAGYEQYF. CDR3 coding DNA: TGTGCCAGCAGCTGGGCCGGCTACGAGCAGTACTTC. The whole variable domain, filled in from reference TRBV5-8 and TRBJ2-7, reads EAGVTQSPTHLIKTRGQQATLRCSPISGHTSVYWYQQALGLGLQFLLWYDEGEERNRGNFPPRFSGRQFPNYSSELNVNALELEDSALYLCASSWAGYEQYFGPGTRLTVT.

The chain links TRBV5-6 to TRBJ1-6; possibly TRBD1 for D (6 bases). The CDR3 is made up of 16 amino acids. Trimming left V 4 bases short and J 7 bases short, with 18 bases between. Germline V gene sequence: CDR1 SGHDT, CDR2 YYEEEE. CDR3 DNA sequence: TGTGCCAGCAGCACGGGCCAACAGGGCAAGAATTCACCCCTCCACTTT. Residues: CASSTGQQGKNSPLHF.

The chain carries TRBV2 and TRBJ1-4; possibly TRBD1 for D (5 bases). The V end lost 2 bases, the J end lost 8 bases, and 12 bases lay between the germline ends. Per the germline V gene, CDR1 is SNHLY and CDR2 is FYNNEI. CDR3 size: 14 residues. In DNA, the CDR3 is TGTGCCAGCAGTGAATTAGGGGAGTTCGAAAAACTGTTTTTT. Its translation is CASSELGEFEKLFF.

To note about this clone: Other DNA sequences from this sample encode an identical CDR3 as well. The genes are TRBV5-1 and TRBJ1-4, with unresolved D. The CDR3 runs 12 residues. Germline V gene lookup returns CDR1 SGHRS and CDR2 YFSETQ. The germline V and J ends were trimmed by 1 base and 7 bases, with 5 bases remaining between them. The CDR3 is CASSLRGEKLFF. CDR3 nucleotides: TGCGCCAGCAGCTTGCGGGGTGAAAAACTGTTTTTT.

The V call is TRBV4-3, the J call TRBJ2-2; D unresolved. With 1 base removed from V and 2 bases from J, the gap between germline ends came to 8 bases. CDR3 size: 15 residues. Germline V gives CDR1 LGHNA, CDR2 YSLEER. This chain's CDR3 is CASSQAAVNTGELFF. For the CDR3, the DNA is TGCGCCAGCAGCCAAGCTGCGGTTAACACCGGGGAGCTGTTTTTT.